This T cell receptor beta chain is drawn from a study of cytomegalovirus exposure and HLA in healthy donors (dated by TCRdb to 2016 to 2017). General notes on the study: According to an earlier analysis of a few hundred of the donors, 150 million to 200 million T cells yielded some 120 million unique TCR beta sequences and approximately 300 Gb of sequence data. Approximately 310 gigabases of sequencing data and 78 million or so unique TCR sequences were included in an early release covering roughly 600 HLA-typed donors. Of the roughly 400 genotyped donors, approximately 80% fell in the genetic ancestry cluster associated with self-reported Caucasian donors. The study aimed to test whether cataloging public T cell receptors could reveal signatures of past pathogen exposure. The study used immunosequencing to profile the T cell repertoires of 600 to 850 subjects and linked those repertoires to cytomegalovirus serostatus. Besides the first cohort of 666 subjects, a separate validation cohort made up of 95 to 150 different subjects was used. To predict cytomegalovirus infection status, the study brought together high-throughput TCR immunosequencing, statistical association of individual TCRs with disease status, and machine learning. A later analysis re-analyzed previously published TCR beta repertoires from 650 to 800 donors and added high-resolution HLA genotyping to study TCR occurrence patterns. Rather than using new phenotypic data, the later analysis identified candidate immune exposures from TCR beta sequences and from how often those sequences occurred across donors. To decide whether each TCR beta V gene segment behaved as functional or pseudogenic, an earlier analysis of several hundred of the donors relied on high-throughput TCR beta sequencing. Donor age, sex, ethnicity and CMV serostatus were compiled together with the repertoire data. In a later genetic analysis, genome-wide SNP genotypes for about 65% of the 666 donors were used, and that subset was treated as a discovery cohort. All discovery cohort repertoires had been generated on a single sequencing platform. HLA typing included class I and class II loci at four-digit resolution. Typing coverage varied by locus: 629-630 donors for A, B, C, DRB1 and DQB1; roughly 500 for DQA1; about 600 for DPA1; roughly 450 for DPB1. Four or five DR-DQ haplotypes were handled as single units for association and clustering because linkage in the cohort was strong. On average, 235,054 unique TCR beta nucleotide sequences were sequenced per donor among some 430 genotyped donors of the cohort, with roughly 18% of those sequences being non-productive.

The cohort consisted of hundreds of healthy bone marrow donors. All cohort members were sampled while nominally healthy, although unrecorded immune exposures were likely present. The donor was CMV seropositive and was included in the group of some 290 seropositive cohort members. A peripheral blood sample was provided by each donor, and peripheral blood mononuclear cells were used for TCR beta sequencing. Genomic DNA extraction from the blood cell samples was performed with the Qiagen DNeasy Blood Extraction Kit. Library construction relied on the immunoSEQ multiplex PCR assay. For the multiplex PCR, a mixture combining 60 forward primers for TCR Vbeta segments and 13 reverse primers for TCR Jbeta segments was used. Amplification of the CDR3 region of rearranged TCR beta genes was performed with a multiplex PCR assay on genomic DNA. Amplified TCR beta libraries were sequenced as 87-base-pair reads on the Illumina HiSeq System. Concerning the study's data processing: Across the 500 to 850 repertoires, a later analysis counted about 81 million unique TCR beta chains, 9.5 million to 13 million of which were shared by at least two donors. Raw reads were error-corrected and collapsed into unique sequences by a nearest-neighbor algorithm in which closely related sequences were merged to remove PCR and sequencing errors. V, D and J gene segments were assigned by aligning CDR3 sequences to IMGT reference sequences. Each retained sequence needed at least a six-nucleotide match to both a V gene segment and a J gene segment. A rearrangement counted as productive if the CDR3 had no stop codons and remained in frame with V and J, and every other rearrangement counted as non-productive. Following IMGT convention, CDR3 was defined as the stretch from the second conserved V-encoded cysteine up to the conserved J-encoded phenylalanine. Sequences without an unambiguous match to a single V gene segment were excluded from the earlier analysis of about 600 of the donors. In an earlier analysis of several hundred of the donors, V segments were called functional above 56.7% productive rearrangements and were called segregating when the between-donor standard deviation exceeded 5%. A statistical classification framework was developed to diagnose cytomegalovirus status using the catalog of TCR beta chain sequences. A later analysis assigned V and J genes by comparing TCR nucleotide sequences with IMGT/GENE-DB human TR gene sequences. In a later analysis, CDR3 sequences and most-parsimonious VDJ recombination scenarios were assigned using the TCRdist pipeline. A later analysis defined each TCR beta chain by its CDR3 amino acid sequence plus V-gene family, and excluded reads lacking a unique V-gene family. As a way to deal with suspected cross-contamination and a sequencing artifact, a later analysis dropped 592 nucleotide sequences that were highly shared and had low generation probability. For each public chain, a later analysis derived a clonal expansion index from normalized ranks of inferred template counts within each repertoire. A later analysis computed generation probabilities with a VDJ recombination model fitted to out-of-frame rearrangements, and checked the results against IGoR. In a later analysis, hypergeometric tests were used to score TCR-TCR, TCR-HLA and TCR-CMV co-occurrence, with a repertoire-size bias correction applied to TCR pairs. To estimate false discovery rates, a later analysis permuted the HLA or CMV assignments 20 times. A later analysis grouped co-occurring TCRs with DBSCAN, adding TCRdist sequence similarity when clustering within HLA-allele-positive subsets. Repertoires with fewer than 30,000 or more than 120,000 public chains, plus five repertoires with anomalous nucleotide sharing, were excluded from co-occurrence clustering. What TCRdb holds here is the immuneACCESS table cut down to in-frame rearrangements. Part of the clones is not present; checked against another copy, under half of the missing clones reflect an unresolved V gene, and the others are unexplained. V, J and clone size are those of that table, while D and trimming were read from the DNA. The sample table records 120,000 to 150,000 clones; about 83% of these occur just once. The top ten clones comprise approximately 13% of the sample.

CDR1 SGHDT and CDR2 YYEEEE were looked up in the germline V gene. Clipping removes 5 bases from V and 6 bases from J, with 7 as the unmatched junction base count. From the cysteine up to the phenylalanine, the CDR3 has a length of 14 residues. The retained sequence is limited to the CDR3, 42 bases, with the frame set at the first base. This clone was detected a few times. The antigen it binds to is not known. No clone much larger than this one lies a single base away; base qualities are absent. Points the paper makes about the study in general: In a later genetic analysis, a missense DCLRE1C variant was associated with V-gene and J-gene trimming of TCR beta chains, and the association was replicated in an independent cohort. The only immune exposure information available for the cohort was CMV serostatus. Compared with the 666-donor mean, donors in an Asian-associated ancestry cluster had fewer N-insertions in productive TCRs, according to a later genetic analysis. An earlier analysis of approximately 590 of the donors showed that most TCR beta V segments appeared in productive rearrangements either about 87% or about 30% of the time, which broadly matched IMGT annotations. In a later analysis, several top co-occurrence clusters were reported to appear linked to parvovirus B19, influenza, CMV and Epstein-Barr virus. Correlated functional status among segregating V segments might be attributable to linkage disequilibrium, but an unknown experimental factor could not be ruled out. Assigning TCR associations to individual alleles was difficult when HLA alleles, especially DR and DQ, strongly co-occurred. In the study, around 150 TCR beta chains were listed as associated with cytomegalovirus. The classifier was reported to diagnose cytomegalovirus status with high specificity and sensitivity in both the original and validation cohorts. Sequencing depth was assumed to be roughly uniform across donors in the presence/absence analyses, though that assumption may not hold. The authors suggested that the approach could potentially be generalized to other disease states and immunological phenotypes. HLA typing was unavailable for some donors at each locus, so association tests used only the typed subset. According to a later analysis, TCR association rates differed among HLA loci, with DRB1 alleles showing the most associated TCRs and HLA-C alleles showing the fewest. A cluster of highly shared sequence variants was judged likely to represent a technical artifact of the sequencing pipeline. Some IMGT-functional V segments, including TRBV6-2 and TRBV6-3, could not be told apart with the 87-base-pair reads, so those segments were excluded. Across donors, most TCR sequences were observed very rarely, whereas some public TCRs were present in many individuals. In a later analysis, some 17,000 TCR beta sequences were associated with specific HLA alleles at a false discovery rate of 0.05. Only TCR beta chains were sequenced in this cohort, and the absence of alpha or paired-chain data limited detectable features. A further reported finding was that TCR beta sequences accurately predicted the HLA-A and HLA-B alleles for most subjects in the first cohort. A later analysis found that most CMV-associated TCR beta chains appeared HLA-restricted, with HLA associations seemingly driven largely by CMV exposure. Because counts were too low, some 17 rarely observed V segments, including chromosome 9 orphons, were left out of the earlier analysis of about 500 of the donors. In vitro tests confirmed that a few of the cytomegalovirus-associated TCR beta chains recognize cytomegalovirus antigens. In a later analysis, HLA-associated TCR beta chains were found to be more clonally expanded and to have lower generation probabilities than equally common non-associated chains.

This chain is built from TRBV5-6 and TRBJ2-1, with 8 junctional bases fitting TRBD2. Specimen: PBMCs. This TCR derives from a middle-aged man in good health and CMV-seropositive. For the CDR3, the sequence is CASSLLAAPNEQFF. The bases read TGTGCCAGCAGTCTACTAGCGGCCCCCAATGAGCAGTTCTTC.